This paragraph covers one T cell receptor (beta chain) sequence. The antigen remains unidentified. V lost 4 bases and J 1 base, leaving 17 bases between the germline ends. Germline CDR1 reads SGHRS; CDR2 reads YFSETQ. The CDR3 totals 16 residues. The record originates from a study of cytomegalovirus exposure and HLA in healthy donors. On the study more broadly: The roughly 670 first-cohort repertoires and the 130 or so validation repertoires shared the same platform, a later analysis reported.

Donors came from a validation cohort of 95 to 150 subjects, distinct from the first 666-subject cohort. Sequencing was performed with immunoSEQ multiplex PCR; in TCRdb, only in-frame clones are kept and a portion is missing. In the table there are hundreds of thousands of clones, about nine tenths of which are singletons. The study, taken as a whole, reports: Usually a TCR sequence was rare, but some public TCRs were found in many donors.

The TCR originated in a woman younger than 45 in good health and CMV-seronegative. This sequence joins TRBV5-1 and TRBJ1-2; TRBD1 is a possible D gene (6 bases). Material: PBMCs. CDR3 sequence reads: CASSPRGGRDNYGYTF. In DNA form, the CDR3 reads TGCGCCAGCAGCCCACGAGGGGGAAGGGATAACTATGGCTACACCTTC.